These T cell receptor beta chains were read from a single sample in a study of early T cells in non-severe SARS-CoV-2 infection. TCRdb re-called the 5' RACE reads with MiXCR, one entry per CDR3 protein. The sample lists approximately 89,000 distinct CDR3 sequences; more than 13% were seen once. Sequenced input: whole blood. All receptors come from an adult who was a healthcare worker with PCR-confirmed SARS-CoV-2 infection or an uninfected control (not recorded which). Each CDR3 is given with its conserved first and last residue. Each record gives: V gene, J gene, D gene, clone size, CDR3 protein, CDR3 DNA. The D gene is left open where the match is weak. Only part of the rows carry a size: once, few, many, or a class if the clone is expanded.

v_gene: TRBV18; j_gene: TRBJ1-2; d_gene: -; abundance: -; CDR3aa: CASSPPLTGSGYTF; CDR3nt: TGTGCCAGCTCACCACCCCTCACAGGGTCTGGCTACACCTTC
v_gene: TRBV11-2; j_gene: TRBJ2-1; d_gene: TRBD2; abundance: many; CDR3aa: CASSPRGSGSHNNEQFF; CDR3nt: TGTGCCAGCAGCCCTCGGGGTAGCGGGAGTCACAACAATGAGCAGTTCTTC
v_gene: TRBV2; j_gene: TRBJ2-6; d_gene: TRBD1; abundance: many; CDR3aa: CASSEFTGGTGANVLTF; CDR3nt: TGTGCCAGCAGTGAATTCACAGGGGGCACGGGGGCCAACGTCCTGACTTTC
v_gene: TRBV7-8; j_gene: TRBJ1-6; d_gene: TRBD1; abundance: few; CDR3aa: CASSPRQGSSPLHF; CDR3nt: TGTGCCAGCAGCCCCCGACAGGGAAGTTCACCCCTCCACTTT
v_gene: TRBV12-3/TRBV12-4; j_gene: TRBJ1-6; d_gene: -; abundance: many; CDR3aa: CASSPPIRDSPLHF; CDR3nt: TGTGCCAGCAGCCCCCCCATCCGGGATTCACCCCTCCACTTT
v_gene: TRBV7-2; j_gene: TRBJ2-1; d_gene: -; abundance: many; CDR3aa: CASSLVAREYNEQFF; CDR3nt: TGTGCCAGCAGCTTAGTAGCTAGGGAATACAATGAGCAGTTCTTC
v_gene: TRBV9; j_gene: TRBJ2-7; d_gene: -; abundance: -; CDR3aa: CASSAQGEASYEQYF; CDR3nt: TGTGCCAGCAGCGCTCAGGGGGAGGCCTCCTACGAGCAGTACTTC
v_gene: TRBV27; j_gene: TRBJ2-7; d_gene: TRBD1; abundance: -; CDR3aa: CASSYTGEEQYF; CDR3nt: TGTGCCAGCAGCTACACAGGGGAAGAGCAGTACTTC
v_gene: TRBV20-1; j_gene: TRBJ1-3; d_gene: TRBD1; abundance: few; CDR3aa: CSAPETGGNTIYF; CDR3nt: TGCAGTGCCCCAGAGACAGGGGGAAACACCATATATTTT
v_gene: TRBV7-8; j_gene: TRBJ2-5; d_gene: -; abundance: -; CDR3aa: CASSLARSGTFGFRKTQYF; CDR3nt: TGTGCCAGCAGCTTAGCCCGATCGGGAACCTTTGGTTTCCGGAAGACCCAGTACTTC
v_gene: TRBV6-2/TRBV6-3; j_gene: TRBJ2-3; d_gene: -; abundance: few; CDR3aa: CASSYTMPDTQYF; CDR3nt: TGTGCCAGCAGTTACACTATGCCAGATACGCAGTATTTT
v_gene: TRBV20-1; j_gene: TRBJ2-1; d_gene: -; abundance: -; CDR3aa: CSARGGRLEEQFF; CDR3nt: TGCAGTGCTAGGGGGGGGCGTCTCGAGGAGCAGTTCTTC
v_gene: TRBV27; j_gene: TRBJ2-7; d_gene: TRBD2; abundance: many; CDR3aa: CASRGTSGSTYEQYF; CDR3nt: TGTGCCAGCAGGGGGACTAGCGGATCTACCTACGAGCAGTACTTC
v_gene: TRBV12-3/TRBV12-4; j_gene: TRBJ2-5; d_gene: -; abundance: -; CDR3aa: CASSLVEETQYF; CDR3nt: TGTGCCAGCAGTTTGGTGGAAGAGACCCAGTACTTC
v_gene: TRBV7-9; j_gene: TRBJ2-6; d_gene: -; abundance: many; CDR3aa: CASSLIPPRDVLTF; CDR3nt: TGTGCCAGCAGCTTAATCCCCCCCCGGGACGTCCTGACTTTC
v_gene: TRBV29-1; j_gene: TRBJ2-3; d_gene: -; abundance: many; CDR3aa: CSYIYPDTQYF; CDR3nt: TGCAGCTACATTTACCCAGATACGCAGTATTTT
v_gene: TRBV19; j_gene: TRBJ2-2; d_gene: TRBD1; abundance: few; CDR3aa: CASIGQGVTGELFF; CDR3nt: TGTGCCAGTATCGGACAGGGGGTTACCGGGGAGCTGTTTTTT
v_gene: TRBV2; j_gene: TRBJ2-5; d_gene: -; abundance: many; CDR3aa: CASREQGVGETQYF; CDR3nt: TGTGCCAGCCGGGAGCAGGGGGTCGGGGAGACCCAGTACTTC
v_gene: TRBV29-1; j_gene: TRBJ2-5; d_gene: TRBD2; abundance: -; CDR3aa: CSVGLAGRGQETQYF; CDR3nt: TGCAGCGTTGGACTAGCGGGAAGGGGGCAAGAGACCCAGTACTTC
v_gene: TRBV3-1; j_gene: TRBJ2-7; d_gene: TRBD2; abundance: -; CDR3aa: CASSQFQAGGREEQYF; CDR3nt: TGTGCCAGCAGCCAATTCCAAGCGGGAGGTCGTGAAGAGCAGTACTTC
v_gene: TRBV6-5; j_gene: TRBJ2-1; d_gene: TRBD2; abundance: few; CDR3aa: CASSPPGGWKEQFF; CDR3nt: TGTGCCAGCAGTCCACCGGGGGGATGGAAGGAGCAGTTCTTC
v_gene: TRBV20-1; j_gene: TRBJ2-7; d_gene: -; abundance: -; CDR3aa: CSASRGGPYEQYF; CDR3nt: TGCAGTGCCTCGAGGGGGGGGCCCTACGAGCAGTACTTC
v_gene: TRBV7-9; j_gene: TRBJ2-1; d_gene: TRBD2; abundance: many; CDR3aa: CASSSGLDPYNEQFF; CDR3nt: TGTGCCAGCAGCTCCGGACTAGATCCCTACAATGAGCAGTTCTTC
v_gene: TRBV28; j_gene: TRBJ1-1; d_gene: -; abundance: -; CDR3aa: CASSPPGLATEAFF; CDR3nt: TGTGCCAGTAGCCCGCCGGGACTCGCCACTGAAGCTTTCTTT
v_gene: TRBV20-1; j_gene: TRBJ2-7; d_gene: TRBD2; abundance: many; CDR3aa: CSATGTSGSYEQYF; CDR3nt: TGCAGTGCTACCGGGACTAGCGGGAGTTACGAGCAGTACTTC
v_gene: TRBV6-1; j_gene: TRBJ2-2; d_gene: -; abundance: many; CDR3aa: CASRRNTPTGELFF; CDR3nt: TGTGCCAGCAGACGGAATACACCCACCGGGGAGCTGTTTTTT
v_gene: TRBV5-6; j_gene: TRBJ2-1; d_gene: TRBD2; abundance: many; CDR3aa: CASFGTSGGFEQFF; CDR3nt: TGTGCCAGCTTTGGGACTAGCGGGGGGTTTGAGCAGTTCTTC
v_gene: TRBV6-2/TRBV6-3; j_gene: TRBJ2-3; d_gene: -; abundance: -; CDR3aa: CASSYQFVAQYF; CDR3nt: TGTGCCAGCAGTTACCAGTTTGTGGCGCAGTATTTT
v_gene: TRBV20-1; j_gene: TRBJ2-1; d_gene: TRBD1; abundance: many; CDR3aa: CSAHRGVRYNEQFF; CDR3nt: TGCAGTGCTCACAGGGGGGTGAGGTACAATGAGCAGTTCTTC
v_gene: TRBV7-2; j_gene: TRBJ2-7; d_gene: -; abundance: -; CDR3aa: CASSLSLYEQYF; CDR3nt: TGTGCCAGCAGCTTATCCCTGTACGAGCAGTACTTC
v_gene: TRBV19; j_gene: TRBJ2-7; d_gene: TRBD1; abundance: many; CDR3aa: CASSMGTGATYEQYF; CDR3nt: TGTGCCAGTAGTATGGGGACAGGGGCCACCTACGAGCAGTACTTC
v_gene: TRBV3-1; j_gene: TRBJ2-7; d_gene: TRBD2; abundance: many; CDR3aa: CASSHGTSTHEQYF; CDR3nt: TGTGCCAGCAGCCATGGGACTAGTACCCACGAGCAGTACTTC
v_gene: TRBV27; j_gene: TRBJ1-4; d_gene: -; abundance: many; CDR3aa: CASRSNEKLFF; CDR3nt: TGTGCCAGCAGGTCTAATGAAAAACTGTTTTTT
v_gene: TRBV29-1; j_gene: TRBJ2-2; d_gene: TRBD2; abundance: -; CDR3aa: CSVGTSGINTGELFF; CDR3nt: TGCAGCGTAGGGACTAGCGGAATTAACACCGGGGAGCTGTTTTTT
v_gene: TRBV3-1; j_gene: TRBJ2-3; d_gene: -; abundance: -; CDR3aa: CASSQGQGFTDTQYF; CDR3nt: TGTGCCAGCAGCCAAGGCCAGGGTTTCACAGATACGCAGTATTTT
v_gene: TRBV11-2; j_gene: TRBJ2-5; d_gene: TRBD2; abundance: few; CDR3aa: CASRSGTSGVETQYF; CDR3nt: TGTGCCAGCAGATCCGGGACTAGCGGGGTTGAGACCCAGTACTTC
v_gene: TRBV29-1; j_gene: TRBJ2-7; d_gene: TRBD2; abundance: many; CDR3aa: CSVSKGLAGTYEQYF; CDR3nt: TGCAGCGTCAGTAAGGGACTAGCGGGTACCTACGAGCAGTACTTC
v_gene: TRBV2; j_gene: TRBJ1-6; d_gene: TRBD1; abundance: few; CDR3aa: CASSFQGAGSPLHF; CDR3nt: TGTGCCAGCAGTTTTCAGGGGGCTGGATCACCCCTCCACTTT
v_gene: TRBV13; j_gene: TRBJ1-2; d_gene: TRBD1; abundance: -; CDR3aa: CASSLWDRGGYGYTF; CDR3nt: TGTGCCAGCAGCCTGTGGGACAGGGGAGGGTATGGCTACACCTTC
v_gene: TRBV19; j_gene: TRBJ2-3; d_gene: -; abundance: -; CDR3aa: CASSLDQVGRTQYF; CDR3nt: TGTGCCAGTAGTCTTGACCAAGTCGGCCGTACGCAGTATTTT
v_gene: TRBV18; j_gene: TRBJ2-1; d_gene: -; abundance: -; CDR3aa: CASSPPPVDREQFF; CDR3nt: TGTGCCAGCTCACCACCCCCGGTTGATCGGGAGCAGTTCTTC
v_gene: TRBV4-1; j_gene: TRBJ1-5; d_gene: TRBD1; abundance: many; CDR3aa: CASSQGDSQPQHF; CDR3nt: TGCGCCAGCAGCCAAGGGGACAGTCAGCCCCAGCATTTT
v_gene: TRBV11-2; j_gene: TRBJ2-1; d_gene: -; abundance: -; CDR3aa: CASSILLGGGNEQFF; CDR3nt: TGTGCCAGCAGCATTCTTCTTGGCGGTGGCAATGAGCAGTTCTTC
v_gene: TRBV7-9; j_gene: TRBJ2-7; d_gene: -; abundance: few; CDR3aa: CASSASRGSNNYEQYF; CDR3nt: TGTGCCAGCAGCGCTAGTCGGGGGTCAAATAACTACGAGCAGTACTTC
v_gene: TRBV3-1; j_gene: TRBJ2-7; d_gene: TRBD1; abundance: many; CDR3aa: CASSRGQGNEQYF; CDR3nt: TGTGCCAGCAGCCGGGGACAGGGTAACGAGCAGTACTTC
v_gene: TRBV6-5; j_gene: TRBJ1-5; d_gene: -; abundance: -; CDR3aa: CASSRGRGNQPQHF; CDR3nt: TGTGCCAGCAGTCGAGGACGGGGCAATCAGCCCCAGCATTTT
v_gene: TRBV2; j_gene: TRBJ1-6; d_gene: -; abundance: -; CDR3aa: CASSERGQPYNSPLHF; CDR3nt: TGTGCCAGCAGTGAAAGAGGACAGCCCTATAATTCACCCCTCCACTTT
v_gene: TRBV4-1; j_gene: TRBJ1-3; d_gene: -; abundance: -; CDR3aa: CASSHGGAGNTIYF; CDR3nt: TGCGCCAGCAGCCATGGCGGTGCTGGAAACACCATATATTTT